This T cell receptor (beta chain) was sequenced during a study of blood T cell repertoires in COVID-19. As processed by the authors: Counts of nucleated cells, estimated from reference gene primer amplification, were obtained. TCRdb's table, derived via immunoSEQ multiplex PCR, lists solely in-frame clones and lacks some. Clone size and V and J calls were adopted from that table, with D and trimming inferred from the DNA. Here the sample spans under 85,000 clones, about 83% being singletons. V was clipped by 0 bases and J by 6 bases; unmatched bases: 2. This CDR3 has 14 amino acids. Germline V gives CDR1 SGHRS, CDR2 YFSETQ.

The V call is TRBV5-1, the J call TRBJ2-3; TRBD2 matches 9 bases. This sequence originates from a man older than 75 with active or convalescent COVID-19. Sequenced material: peripheral blood. This CDR3 is CASSLGLAGDTQYF. The CDR3 DNA follows: TGCGCCAGCAGCTTGGGCCTAGCGGGGGATACGCAGTATTTT. The full variable domain, with the rest looked up from reference TRBV5-1 and TRBJ2-3, is KAGVTQTPRYLIKTRGQQVTLSCSPISGHRSVSWYQQTPGQGLQFLFEYFSETQRNKGNFPGRFSGRQFSNSRSEMNVSTLELGDSALYLCASSLGLAGDTQYFGPGTRLTVL.